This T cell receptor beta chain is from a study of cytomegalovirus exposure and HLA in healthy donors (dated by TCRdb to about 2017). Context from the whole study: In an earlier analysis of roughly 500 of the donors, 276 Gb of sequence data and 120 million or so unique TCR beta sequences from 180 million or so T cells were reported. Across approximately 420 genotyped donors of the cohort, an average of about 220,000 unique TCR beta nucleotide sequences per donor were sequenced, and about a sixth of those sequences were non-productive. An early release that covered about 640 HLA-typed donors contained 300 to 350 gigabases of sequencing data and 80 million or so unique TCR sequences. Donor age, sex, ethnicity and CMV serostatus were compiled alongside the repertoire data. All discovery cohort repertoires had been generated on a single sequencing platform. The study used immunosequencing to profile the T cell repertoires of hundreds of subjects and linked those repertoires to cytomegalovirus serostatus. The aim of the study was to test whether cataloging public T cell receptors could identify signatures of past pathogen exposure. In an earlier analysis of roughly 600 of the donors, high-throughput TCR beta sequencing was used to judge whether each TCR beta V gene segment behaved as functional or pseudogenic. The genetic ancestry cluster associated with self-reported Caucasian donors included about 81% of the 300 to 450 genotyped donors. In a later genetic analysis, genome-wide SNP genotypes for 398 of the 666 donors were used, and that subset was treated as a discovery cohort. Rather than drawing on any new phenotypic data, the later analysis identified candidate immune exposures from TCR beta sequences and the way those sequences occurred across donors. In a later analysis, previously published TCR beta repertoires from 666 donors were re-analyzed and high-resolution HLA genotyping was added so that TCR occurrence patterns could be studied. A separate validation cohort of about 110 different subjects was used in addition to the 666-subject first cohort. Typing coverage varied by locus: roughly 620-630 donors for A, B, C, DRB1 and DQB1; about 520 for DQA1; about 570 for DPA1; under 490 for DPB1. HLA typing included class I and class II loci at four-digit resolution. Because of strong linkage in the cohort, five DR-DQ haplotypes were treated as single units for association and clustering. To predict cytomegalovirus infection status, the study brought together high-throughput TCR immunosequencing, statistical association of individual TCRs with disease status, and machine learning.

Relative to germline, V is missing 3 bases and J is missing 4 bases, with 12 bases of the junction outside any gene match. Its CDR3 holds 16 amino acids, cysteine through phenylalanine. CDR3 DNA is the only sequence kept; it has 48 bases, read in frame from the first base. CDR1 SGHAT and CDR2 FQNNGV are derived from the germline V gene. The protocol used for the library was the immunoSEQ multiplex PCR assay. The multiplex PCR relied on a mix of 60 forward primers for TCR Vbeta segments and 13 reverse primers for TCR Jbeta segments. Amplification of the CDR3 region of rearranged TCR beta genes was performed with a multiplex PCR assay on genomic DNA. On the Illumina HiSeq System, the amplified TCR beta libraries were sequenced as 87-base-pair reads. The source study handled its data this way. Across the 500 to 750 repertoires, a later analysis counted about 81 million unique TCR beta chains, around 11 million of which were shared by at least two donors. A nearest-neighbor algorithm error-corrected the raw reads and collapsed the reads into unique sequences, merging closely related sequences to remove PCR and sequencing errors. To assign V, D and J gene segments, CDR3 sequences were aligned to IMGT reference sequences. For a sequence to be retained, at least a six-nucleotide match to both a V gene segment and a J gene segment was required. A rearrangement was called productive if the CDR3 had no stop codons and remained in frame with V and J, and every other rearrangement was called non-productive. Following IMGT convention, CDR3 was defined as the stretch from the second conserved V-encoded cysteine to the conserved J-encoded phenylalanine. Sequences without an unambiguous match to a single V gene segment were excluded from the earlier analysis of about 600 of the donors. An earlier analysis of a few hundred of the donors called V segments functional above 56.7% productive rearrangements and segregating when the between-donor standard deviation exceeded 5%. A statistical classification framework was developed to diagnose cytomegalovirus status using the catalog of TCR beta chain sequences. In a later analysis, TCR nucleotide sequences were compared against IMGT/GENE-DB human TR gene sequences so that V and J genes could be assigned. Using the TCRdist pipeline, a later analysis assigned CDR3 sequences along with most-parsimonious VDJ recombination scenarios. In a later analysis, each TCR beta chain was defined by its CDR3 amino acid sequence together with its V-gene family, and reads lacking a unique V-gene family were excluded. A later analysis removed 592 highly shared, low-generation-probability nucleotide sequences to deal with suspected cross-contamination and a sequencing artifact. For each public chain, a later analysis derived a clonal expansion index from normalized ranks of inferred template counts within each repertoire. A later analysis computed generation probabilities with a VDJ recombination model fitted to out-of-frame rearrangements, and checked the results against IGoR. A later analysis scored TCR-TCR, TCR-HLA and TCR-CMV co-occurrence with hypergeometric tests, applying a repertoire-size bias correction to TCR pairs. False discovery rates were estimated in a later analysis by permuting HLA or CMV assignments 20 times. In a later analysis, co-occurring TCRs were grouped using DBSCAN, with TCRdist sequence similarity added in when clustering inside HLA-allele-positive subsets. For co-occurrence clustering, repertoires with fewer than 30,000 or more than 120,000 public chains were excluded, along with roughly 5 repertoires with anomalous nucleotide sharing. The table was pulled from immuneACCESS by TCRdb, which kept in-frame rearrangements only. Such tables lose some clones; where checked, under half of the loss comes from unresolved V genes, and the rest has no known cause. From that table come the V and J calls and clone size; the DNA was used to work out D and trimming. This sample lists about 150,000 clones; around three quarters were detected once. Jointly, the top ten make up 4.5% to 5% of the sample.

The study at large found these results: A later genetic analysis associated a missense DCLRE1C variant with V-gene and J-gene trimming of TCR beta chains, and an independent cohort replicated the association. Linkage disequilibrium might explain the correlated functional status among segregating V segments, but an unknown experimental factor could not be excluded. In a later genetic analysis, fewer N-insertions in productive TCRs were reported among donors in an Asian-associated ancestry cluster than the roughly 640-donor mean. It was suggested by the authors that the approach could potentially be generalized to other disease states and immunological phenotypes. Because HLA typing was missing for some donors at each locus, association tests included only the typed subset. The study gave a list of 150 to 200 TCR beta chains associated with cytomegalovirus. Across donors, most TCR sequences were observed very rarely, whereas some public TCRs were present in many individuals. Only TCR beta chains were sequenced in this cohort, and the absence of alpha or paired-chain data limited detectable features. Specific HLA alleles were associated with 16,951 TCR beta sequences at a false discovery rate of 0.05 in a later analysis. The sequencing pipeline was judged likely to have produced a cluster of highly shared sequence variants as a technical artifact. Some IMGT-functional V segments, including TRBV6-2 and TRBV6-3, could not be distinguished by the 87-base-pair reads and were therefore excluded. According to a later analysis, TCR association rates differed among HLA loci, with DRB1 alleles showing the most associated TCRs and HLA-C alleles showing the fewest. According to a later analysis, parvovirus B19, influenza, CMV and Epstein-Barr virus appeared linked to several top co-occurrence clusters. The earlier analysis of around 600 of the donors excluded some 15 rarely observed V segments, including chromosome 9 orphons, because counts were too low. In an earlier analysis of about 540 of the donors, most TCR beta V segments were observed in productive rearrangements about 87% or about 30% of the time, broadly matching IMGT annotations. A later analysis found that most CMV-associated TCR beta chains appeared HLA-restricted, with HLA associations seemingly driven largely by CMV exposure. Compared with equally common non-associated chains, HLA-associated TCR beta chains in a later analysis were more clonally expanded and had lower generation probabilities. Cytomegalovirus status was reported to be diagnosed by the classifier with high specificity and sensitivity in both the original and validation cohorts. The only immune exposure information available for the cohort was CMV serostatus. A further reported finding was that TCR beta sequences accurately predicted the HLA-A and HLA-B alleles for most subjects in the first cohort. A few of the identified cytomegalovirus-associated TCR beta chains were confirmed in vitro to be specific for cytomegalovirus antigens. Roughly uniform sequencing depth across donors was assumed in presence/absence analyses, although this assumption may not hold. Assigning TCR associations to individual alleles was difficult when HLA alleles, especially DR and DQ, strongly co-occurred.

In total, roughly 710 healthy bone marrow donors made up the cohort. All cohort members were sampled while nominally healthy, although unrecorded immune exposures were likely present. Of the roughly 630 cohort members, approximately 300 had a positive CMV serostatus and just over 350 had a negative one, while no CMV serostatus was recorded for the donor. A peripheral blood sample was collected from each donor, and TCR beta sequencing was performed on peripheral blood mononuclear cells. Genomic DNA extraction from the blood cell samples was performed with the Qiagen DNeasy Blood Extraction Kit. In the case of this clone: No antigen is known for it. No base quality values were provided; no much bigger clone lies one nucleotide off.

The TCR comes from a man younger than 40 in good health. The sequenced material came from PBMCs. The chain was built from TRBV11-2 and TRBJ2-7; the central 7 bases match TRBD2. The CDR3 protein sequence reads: CASSFNGGGSKYEQYF. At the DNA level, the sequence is TGTGCCAGCAGCTTCAATGGGGGAGGGTCCAAATACGAGCAGTACTTC.